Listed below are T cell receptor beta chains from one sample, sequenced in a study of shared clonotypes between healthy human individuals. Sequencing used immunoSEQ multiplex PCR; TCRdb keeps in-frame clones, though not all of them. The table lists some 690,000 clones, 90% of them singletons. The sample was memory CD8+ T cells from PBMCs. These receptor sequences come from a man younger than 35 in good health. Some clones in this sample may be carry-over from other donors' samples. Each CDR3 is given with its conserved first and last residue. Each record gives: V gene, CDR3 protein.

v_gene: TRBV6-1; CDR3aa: CASSEVLAGEGETQYF
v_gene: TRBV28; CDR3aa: CASSLATVGGEQYF
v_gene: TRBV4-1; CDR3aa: CATSTSGGSYEQYF
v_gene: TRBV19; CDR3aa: CASSITRSSYEQYF
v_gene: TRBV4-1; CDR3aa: CASSQVRTSHEQYF
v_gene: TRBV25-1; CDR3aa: CASSVGSVGNEQFF
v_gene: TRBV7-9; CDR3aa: CASSLPVLKGAGELFF
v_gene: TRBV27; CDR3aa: CASGWRFNEQFF
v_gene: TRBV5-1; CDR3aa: CASSPKDRGYSYEQYF
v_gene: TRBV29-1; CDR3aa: CSVELDDGSYEQYF
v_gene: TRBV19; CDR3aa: CARHSKERSYEQYF
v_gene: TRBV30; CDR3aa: CAWSVKLLYEQYF
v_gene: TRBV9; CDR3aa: CASSSGRGLNEQFF
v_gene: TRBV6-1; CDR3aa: CASKYHTGTDYEQYF
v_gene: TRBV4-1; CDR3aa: CASSQKSGSTDTQYF
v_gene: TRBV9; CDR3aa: CASSVGLGGPEAFF
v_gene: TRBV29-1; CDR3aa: CSVEGYNEQFF
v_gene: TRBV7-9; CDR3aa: CASSTQGRNYGYTF
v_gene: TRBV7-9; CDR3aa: CASSFPENTEAFF
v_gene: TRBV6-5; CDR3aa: CASSYTASPGNTIYF
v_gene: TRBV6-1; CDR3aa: CASWSGETDTQYF
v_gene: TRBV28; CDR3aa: CASSLPSDRGRNQPQHF
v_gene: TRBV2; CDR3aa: CASSEPPGETQYF
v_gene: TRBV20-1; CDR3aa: CSARLINEQFF
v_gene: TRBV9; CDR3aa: CASSVGLAGSNEQFF
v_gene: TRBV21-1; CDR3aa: CASTLGPPPREQYF
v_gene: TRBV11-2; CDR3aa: CASRSIAGVYNEQFF
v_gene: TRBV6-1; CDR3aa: CASSEARKGAGTEAFF
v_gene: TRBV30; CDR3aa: CASNPGRGNEQYF
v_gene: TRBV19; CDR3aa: CASSIRGKDTQYF
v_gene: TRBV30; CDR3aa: CAWTNGVTGELFF
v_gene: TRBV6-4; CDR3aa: CASSDHGGRSYNEQFF
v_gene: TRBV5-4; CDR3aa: CASSLYSHRGLAFF
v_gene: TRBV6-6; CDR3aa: CASSTGLVNPDTQYF
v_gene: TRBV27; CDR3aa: CASRTDLVADTQYF
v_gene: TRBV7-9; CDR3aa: CASSSGQGNQPQHF
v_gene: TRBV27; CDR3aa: CASSLLGTSGSSHTQYF
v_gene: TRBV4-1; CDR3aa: CASSPSAGDNTGELFF
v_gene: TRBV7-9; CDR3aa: CASSPHKGTYEQYF
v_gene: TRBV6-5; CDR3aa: CASSFLVGHSYEQYF
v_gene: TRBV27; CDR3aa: CASSLFRTDTQYF
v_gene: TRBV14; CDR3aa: CASSQSSGRTGELFF
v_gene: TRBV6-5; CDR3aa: CASTADRGSYEQYF
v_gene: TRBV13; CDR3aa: CASSLGAASYEQYF
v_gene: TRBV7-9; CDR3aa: CASSSRGDRSTDTQYF
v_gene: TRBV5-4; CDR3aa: CASSLGLAEGKLTYEQYF
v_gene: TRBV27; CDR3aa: CASSWGQSYGYTF
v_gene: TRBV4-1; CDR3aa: CASSQDPQGRTEAFF
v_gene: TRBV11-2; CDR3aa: CASSLWELNDGYTF
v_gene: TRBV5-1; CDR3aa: CASSSKSRDRGRDDTQYF
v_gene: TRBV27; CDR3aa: CASSLWLPSGANVLTF
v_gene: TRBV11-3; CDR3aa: CASSSRPGTSDTGELFF
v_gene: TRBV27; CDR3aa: CASSPGQVNQPQHF
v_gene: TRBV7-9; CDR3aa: CASSAGPSYEQYF
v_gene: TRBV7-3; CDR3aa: CASSFTLPGLAGYEQYF
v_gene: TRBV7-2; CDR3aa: CASSATGLESYNEQFF
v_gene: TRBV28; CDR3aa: CASSPGVGRHSRFSYNEQFF
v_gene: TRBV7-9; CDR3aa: CASSLEGGITDTQYF
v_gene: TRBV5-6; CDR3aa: CASSLMEGNIQYF
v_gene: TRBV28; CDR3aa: CASSRTGQETQYF